This TCR beta chain was profiled in a study of blood T cell repertoires in COVID-19. Turning to the study itself: Acute and convalescent COVID-19 specimens originated in the United States, Italy and Spain. PBMCs, B-cell-depleted T cells, or T cells provided the cDNA or gDNA that made up the material.

Original handling: Estimated nucleated cell counts came from reference gene primer amplification. This table comes from immunoSEQ multiplex PCR, and its TCRdb copy is limited to in-frame clones, with some not included. That table furnishes V, J and clone size, whereas the DNA furnished D and trimming. The sample shows about 190,000 clones, around nine tenths of them seen only once. This sequence was found in a man aged 30 to 39 with acute or convalescent COVID-19. The sequenced sample was peripheral blood.

CDR3 coding DNA: TGTGCCAGCAGCGATGGACAGGTTTTTAATGAAAAACTGTTTTTT. Its translation is CASSDGQVFNEKLFF. The chain recombines TRBV9 with TRBJ1-4; 7 nucleotides align to TRBD1. This CDR3 is 15 amino acids long. J was trimmed by 4 bases and V by 3 bases; bases with no gene match: 6. The germline gives CDR1 SGDLS, CDR2 YYNGEE.